This passage covers 27 T cell receptor beta chains from one sample sequenced in a study of blood T cells in healthy people across ages (dated by TCRdb to the mid-2010s). The protocol used for the library was 5' RACE. The sequencer was an Illumina HiSeq 2500. A second PCR of roughly 7 to 11 cycles was run with a J-beta primer mix and a sample-barcoded 5' primer. TCRdb redid the processing of the public reads, applying fastp at Q25 and MiXCR, and retained in-frame beta chains. Identical CDR3 protein sequences are pooled into one entry, listed with their most common genes and DNA. The sample includes fewer than 700,000 distinct CDR3 sequences, with around half observed a single time. The top ten hold around 23% of the sample. The sequenced sample consisted of blood. These receptors came from a man older than 75 in good health.

This chain links TRBV12-3 or TRBV12-4 with TRBJ2-7, with no clear D. With 3 bases removed from V and 3 bases from J, the gap between germline ends came to 9 bases. This CDR3 region has 13 residues. The CDR3 DNA is TGTGCCAGCAGTTTCTCCCTCAACTACGAGCAGTACTTC. Its protein product is CASSFSLNYEQYF.

This clonotype was observed a handful of times. The chain couples TRBV20-1 to TRBJ2-5; 7 nucleotides align to TRBD1. The CDR3 spans 14 residues. Per the germline V gene, CDR1 is DFQATT and CDR2 is SNEGSKA (reference sequence). Unmatched junction bases numbered 8, after V lost 6 bases and J lost 1 base. The CDR3 region is CSANRGTVQETQYF. As DNA, the CDR3 is TGCAGTGCGAATCGAGGGACAGTCCAAGAGACCCAGTACTTC.

This clonotype has a handful of counts. This chain connects TRBV15 to TRBJ2-1; 12 bases are shared with TRBD2. The junction had 7 bases not matched to a gene; V was cut back by 1 base and J by 0 bases. The CDR3 covers 19 residues. Looked up from germline, CDR1 is LNHNV and CDR2 is YYDKDF (reference sequence). This CDR3 is CATSRGTSGIVSSYNEQFF. CDR3 nucleotide sequence: TGTGCCACCAGCAGAGGGACTAGCGGGATCGTGAGCTCCTACAATGAGCAGTTCTTC.

The chain links TRBV6-6 to TRBJ1-4; TRBD1 might be the D (5 bases). Looked up from germline, CDR1 is MNHNY and CDR2 is SVGAGI (reference sequence). Trimming removed 6 bases at V and 0 bases at J, with 11 bases between. This CDR3 has 15 amino acids. CDR3 coding DNA: TGTGCCAGCAGAACCCGGGGGGCAACTAATGAAAAACTGTTTTTT. Translating gives CASRTRGATNEKLFF.

There are a few counts of this clonotype. This chain uses TRBV7-2 with TRBJ2-7; D not certain. The V end was cut by 1 base, the J end by 1 base, with 11 bases between. The CDR3 length is 15 residues. Germline V gene data show CDR1 as SGHTA and CDR2 as FQGNSA. CDR3 in DNA: TGTGCCAGCAGCTTAGATGGCGGTTTTTCCTACGAGCAGTACTTC. Protein: CASSLDGGFSYEQYF.

The chain carries TRBV5-1 and TRBJ2-1; D is possibly TRBD2 (5 bases). The CDR3 has 15 amino acids. CDR1 SGHRS and CDR2 YFSETQ come from the germline V gene. Deletions cut 4 bases from V and 4 bases from J, with 15 bases between. CDR3 loop: CASSAELGVYNEQFF. For the CDR3, the DNA is TGCGCCAGCAGCGCCGAACTAGGAGTTTACAATGAGCAGTTCTTC.

The rearrangement uses TRBV10-3 and TRBJ1-1; D call uncertain. Trimming stripped 2 bases from V and 7 bases from J, with 5 bases between. From germline, CDR1 is ENHRY and CDR2 SYGVKD. The CDR3 length is 11 residues. The CDR3 region is CAISEHSEAFF. DNA for the CDR3: TGTGCCATCAGTGAGCACAGTGAAGCTTTCTTT.

CDR3 nucleotides: TGCAGTGCAACCCTGGGCAGCACAGATACGCAGTATTTT. Amino acid sequence: CSATLGSTDTQYF. The V gene is TRBV20-1, the J gene TRBJ2-3; D call uncertain. From germline, CDR1 is DFQATT and CDR2 SNEGSKA (reference sequence). The CDR3 spans 13 residues. V was pared by 6 bases and J by 0 bases, with 10 bases between.

This rearrangement joins TRBV6-2 or TRBV6-3 to TRBJ2-3; TRBD2 matches at 7 bases. Germline V gives CDR1 MNHEY, CDR2 SVGEGT. J was trimmed by 1 base and V by 6 bases; bases with no gene match: 7. CDR3 length: 15 residues. The CDR3 reads CASRASGLRTDTQYF. The CDR3 DNA follows: TGTGCCAGCAGGGCCTCGGGACTACGCACAGATACGCAGTATTTT.

The chain uses TRBV30 and TRBJ2-5; D is unclear. Gene TRBJ2-7 matches the end of the DNA better, so the J call may be wrong. Germline values: CDR1 GTSNPN, CDR2 SVGIG (reference sequence). CDR3 length: 14 amino acids. CDR3 sequence reads: CAWSGVLVSAEQYF. The CDR3 region has the DNA TGTGCCTGGAGTGGGGTGCTAGTTTCGGCCGAGCAGTACTTC.

This clonotype has only one observation. The chain combines TRBV20-1 with TRBJ2-1; unclear D gene. Germline lookup yields CDR1 DFQATT and CDR2 SNEGSKA (reference sequence). The CDR3 sequence is 14 residues long. Trimming left V 3 bases short and J 2 bases short, with 11 bases between. The CDR3 bases are TGCAGTGCTAGCTGCGGTAATACCTACAATGAGCAGTTCTTC. It codes for CSASCGNTYNEQFF.

The chain is built from TRBV4-1 and TRBJ2-3; TRBD2 agrees at 7 bases. The V segment lost 0 bases and the J segment 2 bases; nucleotides outside the gene matches: 2. The CDR3 consists of 15 residues. Germline-derived CDR1 and CDR2 are MGHRA and YSYEKL. The CDR3 protein is CASSQDGRTTDTQYF. The CDR3 coding sequence is TGCGCCAGCAGCCAAGACGGGAGGACCACAGATACGCAGTATTTT.

This clonotype has only one observation. The chain links TRBV9 to TRBJ1-1; 9 bases map to TRBD1. This CDR3 spans 16 amino acids. After removal of 3 bases from V and 5 bases from J, the junction contained 11 bases not matched to a gene. Germline V CDR1 and CDR2: SGDLS, YYNGEE. CDR3 loop: CASSAGTGISGTEAFF. Written as DNA, the CDR3 is TGTGCCAGCAGCGCCGGGACAGGGATATCTGGGACTGAAGCTTTCTTT.

This chain connects TRBV4-3 to TRBJ1-5; D possibly corresponds to TRBD1 (6 bases). There are 16 residues in the CDR3. Germline V gives CDR1 LGHNA, CDR2 YSLEER. Trimming shortened V by 1 base and J by 5 bases, and 15 bases separated the two germline ends. The CDR3 bases are TGCGCCAGCAGCCAAGGGTTGGGGGCATATGATCAGCCCCAGCATTTT. It codes for CASSQGLGAYDQPQHF.

This clonotype turned up a few times. One end of the junction varies from germline; a read error may be responsible. The V gene is TRBV5-1, the J gene TRBJ2-2; TRBD1 aligns across 8 bases. CDR1 and CDR2 from the germline V gene are SGHRS and YFSETQ. CDR3 length: 15 residues. CDR3 sequence reads: CASSWTGLNAGELFF. For the CDR3, the DNA is TGCGCCAGCAGCTGGACAGGGTTGAACGCCGGGGAGCTGTTTTTT.

The chain uses TRBV6-1 and TRBJ2-1; 11 bases are a match to TRBD2. V lost 2 bases to trimming and J lost 7 bases; unmatched junction nucleotides: 7. CDR3 length: 16 residues. Looked up from germline, CDR1 is MNHNS and CDR2 is SASEGT. CDR3 sequence reads: CASSERLSSGRNEQFF. The CDR3, as DNA: TGTGCCAGCAGTGAACGGCTGTCTAGCGGGAGGAATGAGCAGTTCTTC.

This clonotype has just a few counts. The chain is built from TRBV20-1 and TRBJ2-7; D is undetermined. This CDR3 is 13 amino acids long. The V gene's germline CDR1 is DFQATT and CDR2 SNEGSKA (reference sequence). In DNA, the CDR3 is TGCAGCAGTGCGAAGATGGGCTCCTACGAGCAGTACTTC. This translates into CSSAKMGSYEQYF.

The chain couples TRBV7-9 to TRBJ2-5; 10 nucleotides agree with TRBD2. The CDR3 loop spans 14 amino acids. Germline values: CDR1 SEHNR, CDR2 FQNEAQ (reference sequence). V gave up 6 bases and J gave up 2 bases; unmatched junction bases: 3. CDR3 in amino acids: CASSILAGQETQYF. CDR3 DNA: TGTGCCAGCAGTATACTAGCGGGGCAAGAGACCCAGTACTTC.

This clonotype was counted only a few times. The chain carries TRBV7-9 and TRBJ2-3; TRBD1 is a possible D gene (6 bases). V shed 1 base and J shed 0 bases, with 8 bases lying between them. The CDR3 is 15 amino acids. The germline V gene encodes CDR1 SEHNR and CDR2 FQNEAQ (reference sequence). CDR3 sequence reads: CASSLDRDSTDTQYF. For the CDR3, the DNA is TGTGCCAGCAGCTTAGACAGGGACAGCACAGATACGCAGTATTTT.

V usage is TRBV6-6 and J usage is TRBJ2-7; 9 bases align to TRBD1. Trimming at V came to 5 bases and at J to 7 bases, leaving 12 bases not matched to a gene. This CDR3 has 15 residues. Germline assignment: CDR1 MNHNY and CDR2 SVGAGI (reference sequence). DNA of the CDR3: TGTGCCAGCAGTCTCCGTTACAGGGGGCGCGATGAGCAGTACTTC. The encoded protein is CASSLRYRGRDEQYF.

The rearrangement links TRBV7-3 to TRBJ1-5, with D possibly being TRBD1 (5 bases). Trimming took 1 base from V and 1 from J, leaving 20 bases between them. Germline V gene data show CDR1 as SGHTA and CDR2 as FQGTGA. This CDR3 is 19 amino acids long. The CDR3 is CASSLKCSSGEKSNQPQHF. In DNA, the CDR3 is TGTGCCAGCAGCTTAAAGTGCAGTTCGGGGGAAAAAAGCAATCAGCCCCAGCATTTT. Full variable domain (missing parts from reference TRBV7-3 and TRBJ1-5): GAGVSQTPSNKVTEKGKYVELRCDPISGHTALYWYRQSLGQGPEFLIYFQGTGAADDSGLPNDRFFAVRPEGSVSTLKIQRTERGDSAVYLCASSLKCSSGEKSNQPQHFGDGTRLSIL.

V gene TRBV4-3 combines with J gene TRBJ1-3; D perhaps matches TRBD1 (6 bases). Germline CDR1 LGHNA, CDR2 YSLEER. This CDR3 contains 15 residues. The V end was cut by 2 bases, the J end by 8 bases, with 16 bases between. CDR3 protein: CASSQQTGVRDTIYF. CDR3 nucleotide sequence: TGCGCCAGCAGCCAACAGACAGGCGTTAGGGACACCATATATTTT.

A few counts support this clonotype. The rearrangement uses TRBV12-3 or TRBV12-4 and TRBJ2-7; D call uncertain. The CDR3 contains 14 residues. V was clipped by 3 bases and J by 4 bases, with 13 bases between them. The CDR3 bases are TGTGCCAGCAGTTTTGGGCCAACTCCTTACGAGCAGTACTTC. Protein product: CASSFGPTPYEQYF.

A remark on this clonotype: A junction boundary mismatches the germline segment, possibly from a read error. The chain couples TRBV5-1 to TRBJ2-5, with 10 nucleotides matching TRBD1. The germline gives CDR1 SGHRS, CDR2 YFSETQ. The CDR3 runs to 15 residues. The CDR3 DNA follows: TGCGCCAGCAGCGCGGGACAGGGGTCTCGAGAGACTCAGTACTTC. Translation: CASSAGQGSRETQYF.

This clonotype was picked up one time. The chain couples TRBV28 to TRBJ2-7; D may be TRBD1 (5 bases). Germline CDR1 and CDR2: MDHEN and SYDVKM. The ends were cut back, 0 bases at V and 0 bases at J, with 9 bases in the middle. The CDR3 sequence is 15 residues long. CDR3 bases: TGTGCCAGCAGTTTATGGCGAGACAGCTCCTACGAGCAGTACTTC. Translating it yields CASSLWRDSSYEQYF. Together with reference TRBV28 and TRBJ2-7, the CDR3 gives the full variable domain: DVKVTQSSRYLVKRTGEKVFLECVQDMDHENMFWYRQDPGLGLRLIYFSYDVKMKEKGDIPEGYSVSREKKERFSLILESASTNQTSMYLCASSLWRDSSYEQYFGPGTRLTVT.

The chain employs TRBV4-3 and TRBJ2-7; perhaps TRBD2 as D (5 bases). This CDR3 is built from 14 residues. The V gene's germline CDR1 is LGHNA and CDR2 YSLEER. V shed 0 bases and J shed 2 bases, with 8 bases lying between them. CDR3: CASSQDRSAYEQYF. CDR3 nucleotide sequence: TGCGCCAGCAGCCAAGATCGTAGCGCCTACGAGCAGTACTTC.

The chain is built from TRBV11-2 and TRBJ2-3; 8 bases match TRBD2. Germline V gene sequence: CDR1 SGHAT, CDR2 FQNNGV. The CDR3 contains 15 residues. The ends lost 5 bases at V and 5 bases at J; junction bases unmatched: 9. The CDR3 spells CASSRNSGAQDTQYF. CDR3 in DNA: TGTGCCAGCAGCCGTAATAGCGGGGCTCAAGATACGCAGTATTTT. The entire variable domain, with the rest obtained from reference TRBV11-2 and TRBJ2-3, is as follows: EAGVAQSPRYKIIEKRQSVAFWCNPISGHATLYWYQQILGQGPKLLIQFQNNGVVDDSQLPKDRFSAERLKGVDSTLKIQPAKLEDSAVYLCASSRNSGAQDTQYFGPGTRLTVL.